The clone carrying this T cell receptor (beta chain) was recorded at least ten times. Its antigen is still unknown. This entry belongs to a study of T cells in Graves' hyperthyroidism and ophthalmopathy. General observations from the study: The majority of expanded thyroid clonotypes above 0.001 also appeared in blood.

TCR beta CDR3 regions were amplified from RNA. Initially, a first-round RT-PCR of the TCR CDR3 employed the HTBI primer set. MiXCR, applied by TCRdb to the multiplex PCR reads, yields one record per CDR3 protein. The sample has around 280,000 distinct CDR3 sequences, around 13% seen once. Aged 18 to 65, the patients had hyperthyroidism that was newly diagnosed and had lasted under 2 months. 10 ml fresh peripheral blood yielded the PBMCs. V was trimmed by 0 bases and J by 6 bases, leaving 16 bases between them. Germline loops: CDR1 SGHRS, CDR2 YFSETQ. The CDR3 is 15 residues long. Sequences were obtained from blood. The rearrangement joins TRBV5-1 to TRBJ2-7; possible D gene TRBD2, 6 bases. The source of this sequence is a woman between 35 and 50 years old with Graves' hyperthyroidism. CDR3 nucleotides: TGCGCCAGCAGCTTGGCCCGTGGAGGGCCCTCCGAGCAGTACTTC. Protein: CASSLARGGPSEQYF.